Each of the 25 T cell receptor beta chains below was sequenced from the same sample in a study of cytomegalovirus exposure and HLA in healthy donors. Amplification used 60 Vbeta primers and 13 Jbeta primers. Clones were read by immunoSEQ multiplex PCR, and TCRdb kept only the in-frame ones, dropping some. The data contain about 110,000 clones, about 76% of them singletons. The material sequenced was PBMCs. The source of these receptors is a man aged 30 to 45 in good health and CMV-seropositive.

The chain couples TRBV7-2 to TRBJ1-2, with 10 bases that match TRBD1. This CDR3 region has 15 residues. V shed 1 base, J shed 4 bases, and the junction held 3 bases outside the gene matches. Germline V gives CDR1 SGHTA, CDR2 FQGNSA. CDR3 nucleotides: TGTGCCAGCAGCTTAGGGGGACAGGGGATCTATGGCTACACCTTC. It specifies CASSLGGQGIYGYTF.

The chain recombines TRBV29-1 with TRBJ2-3; 9 nucleotides align to TRBD1. Germline CDR1 is SQVTM and CDR2 is ANQGSEA. V shed 4 bases and J 0 bases; nucleotides not matched to a gene: 8. The CDR3 has 16 residues. CDR3 DNA sequence: TGCAGCGTTGCTACCGGGACAGGGCCAAGCACAGATACGCAGTATTTT. Amino acid sequence: CSVATGTGPSTDTQYF.

This clone appeared a single time. V usage is TRBV28 and J usage is TRBJ1-1; D is uncertain. The CDR3 contains 16 residues. V shed 6 bases and J shed 1 base, with 18 bases lying between them. Germline loops: CDR1 MDHEN, CDR2 SYDVKM. The CDR3 DNA sequence: TGTGCCAGCAGCTCCCTAGGGAGGGCGGGGAACACTGAAGCTTTCTTT. Translation: CASSSLGRAGNTEAFF.

This chain links TRBV7-6 with TRBJ1-4; TRBD1 might be the D (5 bases). This CDR3 region has 13 residues. V gave up 4 bases and J gave up 8 bases, with 11 bases separating them. Germline V gene sequence: CDR1 SGHVS, CDR2 FNYEAQ. The chain's CDR3 is CASSSGLNEKLFF. CDR3 DNA sequence: TGTGCCAGCAGCTCAGGGTTAAACGAAAAACTGTTTTTT.

CDR3 nucleotide sequence: TGTGCCAGCAGCCCTCCGGGGGTAGTCTCCTACAATGAGCAGTTCTTC. Its translation is CASSPPGVVSYNEQFF. The V and J genes are TRBV5-6 and TRBJ2-1; tentative D call: TRBD2 (6 bases). Trimming took off 4 bases at V and 0 bases at J, with 14 bases between the two ends. The CDR3 has 16 residues. Germline-derived CDR1 and CDR2 are SGHDT and YYEEEE.

This clone was found a few times. This chain connects TRBV5-6 to TRBJ1-3; 7 bases match TRBD1. Per germline, CDR1 SGHDT and CDR2 YYEEEE. V gave up 5 bases and J gave up 0 bases; unmatched junction bases: 5. This CDR3 has 15 residues. The CDR3 loop is CASSFQGGSGNTIYF. The DNA of the CDR3 is TGTGCCAGCAGTTTCCAGGGGGGCTCTGGAAACACCATATATTTT. The full variable domain, with the rest looked up from reference TRBV5-6 and TRBJ1-3, is DAGVTQSPTHLIKTRGQQVTLRCSPKSGHDTVSWYQQALGQGPQFIFQYYEEEERQRGNFPDRFSGHQFPNYSSELNVNALLLGDSALYLCASSFQGGSGNTIYFGEGSWLTVV.

The chain has TRBV5-1 and TRBJ2-3; 7 nucleotides align to TRBD1. The CDR3 has 15 amino acids. V lost 3 bases and J lost 3; bases outside the gene matches: 7. CDR1 SGHRS and CDR2 YFSETQ come from the germline V gene. CDR3 sequence: CASSYSGTATDTQYF. CDR3 bases: TGCGCCAGCAGCTACTCCGGGACAGCTACAGATACGCAGTATTTT.

CDR3 region: CASSPWRDRAYEQYF. As DNA, the CDR3 is TGTGCCAGCAGCCCTTGGCGAGACAGGGCCTACGAGCAGTACTTC. The rearrangement uses TRBV14 and TRBJ2-7; TRBD1 aligns across 7 bases. The CDR3 is 15 amino acids. Germline V CDR1 and CDR2: SGHDN, FVKESK. Germline trimming cut 4 bases from V and 2 bases from J; bases unmatched to any gene: 8.

The gene calls are TRBV19 and TRBJ2-5; weak D call: TRBD2 (6 bases). The CDR3 is 15 residues long. Between the trimmed V and J ends, which lost 3 bases and 2 bases, there was a span of 13 bases. Germline V gene lookup returns CDR1 LNHDA and CDR2 SQIVND (reference sequence). The CDR3 DNA sequence: TGTGCCAGTAGTATTAGTCCTGGGGGGCAAGAGACCCAGTACTTC. Its protein product is CASSISPGGQETQYF.

This clone occurred many times. The chain uses TRBV2 and TRBJ1-2; D perhaps matches TRBD1 (6 bases). Germline V gives CDR1 SNHLY, CDR2 FYNNEI. This CDR3 has 17 residues. Trimming removed 1 base at V and 0 bases at J, with 15 bases between. CDR3 DNA sequence: TGTGCCAGCAGTGAAGGAAGGGGACATAACCCTAACTATGGCTACACCTTC. This translates into CASSEGRGHNPNYGYTF.

About this clone itself: Other DNA variants within this sample encode the same CDR3. The chain uses TRBV6-5 and TRBJ1-1; 7 bases align to TRBD1. This CDR3 region has 14 residues. The germline V gene has CDR1 MNHEY and CDR2 SVGAGI. Trimming took 4 bases from V and 0 from J; bases not matched to a gene: 2. As DNA, the CDR3 is TGTGCCAGCAGTTCAGGGGGACTGAACACTGAAGCTTTCTTT. Translated, it gives CASSSGGLNTEAFF.

This sequence joins TRBV28 and TRBJ1-2; TRBD1 agrees at 7 bases. The junction had 10 bases not matched to a gene; V was cut back by 7 bases and J by 2 bases. The CDR3 loop spans 15 amino acids. The germline V gene has CDR1 MDHEN and CDR2 SYDVKM. The CDR3 region is CASTSRRGGNYGYTF. CDR3 DNA: TGTGCCAGCACTTCTAGGAGAGGGGGCAACTATGGCTACACCTTC.

This rearrangement joins TRBV7-9 to TRBJ1-4, with a possible D match to TRBD1 (5 bases). Trimming pared 3 bases from V and 5 bases from J, leaving 13 bases between. This CDR3 is 15 amino acids long. Germline V gives CDR1 SEHNR, CDR2 FQNEAQ (reference sequence). The CDR3, as DNA: TGTGCCAGCAGCTTTGACAGCACCACCAATGAAAAACTGTTTTTT. It translates to CASSFDSTTNEKLFF.

The chain has TRBV18 and TRBJ1-1, with D unresolved. The CDR3 consists of 12 residues. The germline gives CDR1 KGHSH, CDR2 LQKENI. Trimming removed 3 bases from V and 3 bases from J, with 5 bases in between. CDR3 in amino acids: CASSPQYTEAFF. The CDR3 coding sequence is TGTGCCAGCTCACCGCAGTACACTGAAGCTTTCTTT. Using reference TRBV18 and TRBJ1-1 for the parts outside the CDR3, the full variable domain is NAGVMQNPRHLVRRRGQEARLRCSPMKGHSHVYWYRQLPEEGLKFMVYLQKENIIDESGMPKERFSAEFPKEGPSILRIQQVVRGDSAAYFCASSPQYTEAFFGQGTRLTVV.

This chain uses TRBV5-1 with TRBJ1-5, with a possible D match to TRBD1 (6 bases). CDR1 and CDR2 from the germline V gene are SGHRS and YFSETQ. Trimming cost V 0 bases and J 4 bases, with 11 bases left between them. The CDR3 loop spans 15 amino acids. CDR3 DNA: TGCGCCAGCAGCTTGGATGGACAGCCTAATCAGCCCCAGCATTTT. Translation: CASSLDGQPNQPQHF.

This clone was found once. The chain carries TRBV4-3 and TRBJ1-1, with 8 bases fitting TRBD1. Trimming removed 4 bases from V and 8 bases from J; junction bases left unmatched: 6. This CDR3 is built from 13 residues. CDR1 is LGHNA, CDR2 YSLEER, per germline. The chain's CDR3 is CASSPRTGYEAFF. In nucleotides, the CDR3 is TGCGCCAGCAGCCCCCGGACAGGGTACGAAGCTTTCTTT.

This clone was seen a single time. At one end, the junction sequence differs from germline, possibly due to a read error. V and J are TRBV27 and TRBJ1-2; 9 nucleotides line up with TRBD1. Germline V CDR1 and CDR2: MNHEY, SMNVEV (reference sequence). CDR3 size: 14 residues. CDR3 region: CASSSRTGEGGYPF. CDR3 in DNA: TGTGCCAGCAGTTCCAGGACAGGGGAAGGGGGCTACCCCTTC.

This chain uses TRBV9 with TRBJ2-2; D might be TRBD1 (6 bases). Germline CDR1 reads SGDLS; CDR2 reads YYNGEE. V lost 3 bases and J 2 bases, leaving 11 bases between the germline ends. The CDR3 is 15 residues long. The CDR3 DNA follows: TGTGCCAGCAGCGCCGGGACACATAACACCGGGGAGCTGTTTTTT. This translates into CASSAGTHNTGELFF.

This clone was seen a handful of times. This chain connects TRBV7-2 to TRBJ2-7; 12 nucleotides align to TRBD2. The CDR3 totals 15 residues. Germline V CDR1 and CDR2: SGHTA, FQGNSA. V gave up 3 bases and J gave up 6 bases; unmatched junction bases: 6. CDR3 protein: CASSFSSGGAGEQYF. DNA for the CDR3: TGTGCCAGCAGCTTTTCTAGCGGGGGGGCCGGCGAGCAGTACTTC.

The chain carries TRBV15 and TRBJ2-7; a weak D match, TRBD1 (5 bases). Trimming pared 3 bases from V and 2 bases from J, leaving 14 bases between. The CDR3 runs to 15 residues. CDR1 is LNHNV, CDR2 YYDKDF, per germline (reference sequence). CDR3 sequence reads: CATSSQRQGPYEQYF. DNA for the CDR3: TGTGCCACCAGCAGCCAAAGGCAGGGCCCCTACGAGCAGTACTTC.

This chain joins TRBV27 and TRBJ1-6; 7 positions match TRBD1. CDR3 length equals 14 residues. The germline CDR1 and CDR2 sequences are MNHEY and SMNVEV (reference sequence). The junction had 4 bases not matched to a gene; V was cut back by 2 bases and J by 9 bases. The CDR3 reads CASSLEGAGSPLHF. In DNA form, the CDR3 reads TGTGCCAGCAGTTTAGAGGGGGCTGGTTCACCCCTCCACTTT.

The chain combines TRBV4-1 with TRBJ1-3, with D tentatively TRBD1 (5 bases). V was clipped by 1 base and J by 0 bases, with 7 bases between them. The CDR3 totals 15 residues. In germline, CDR1 is MGHRA, CDR2 YSYEKL. DNA for the CDR3: TGCGCCAGCAGCCAAGGACAGTTCTCTGGAAACACCATATATTTT. It translates to CASSQGQFSGNTIYF.

This sequence joins TRBV7-2 and TRBJ1-2; TRBD1 is a possible D gene (5 bases). Germline lookup yields CDR1 SGHTA and CDR2 FQGNSA. Trimming removed 7 bases from V and 0 bases from J, with 12 bases in between. This CDR3 spans 14 amino acids. The CDR3 nucleotides are TGTGCCAGCACCGGACATACAGCTAACTATGGCTACACCTTC. This gives the protein CASTGHTANYGYTF. The whole variable domain, remainder taken from reference TRBV7-2 and TRBJ1-2, is GAGVSQSPSNKVTEKGKDVELRCDPISGHTALYWYRQSLGQGLEFLIYFQGNSAPDKSGLPSDRFSAERTGGSVSTLTIQRTQQEDSAVYLCASTGHTANYGYTFGSGTRLTVV.

The chain has TRBV5-6 and TRBJ2-5, with 8 nucleotides matching TRBD2. The CDR3 length is 16 residues. Germline CDR1 is SGHDT and CDR2 is YYEEEE. V shed 0 bases, J shed 2 bases, and the junction held 6 bases outside the gene matches. CDR3 sequence reads: CASSLVLAVRQETQYF. The CDR3 DNA reads TGTGCCAGCAGCTTGGTACTAGCGGTCCGACAAGAGACCCAGTACTTC. Combining the CDR3 with reference TRBV5-6 and TRBJ2-5 gives the whole variable domain DAGVTQSPTHLIKTRGQQVTLRCSPKSGHDTVSWYQQALGQGPQFIFQYYEEEERQRGNFPDRFSGHQFPNYSSELNVNALLLGDSALYLCASSLVLAVRQETQYFGPGTRLLVL.

This rearrangement joins TRBV27 to TRBJ1-5; D perhaps matches TRBD1 (5 bases). V lost 6 bases and J 4 bases, leaving 13 bases between the germline ends. Germline CDR1 is MNHEY and CDR2 is SMNVEV (reference sequence). This CDR3 spans 14 amino acids. CDR3 region: CASRLRVGNQPQHF. CDR3 sequence (DNA): TGTGCCAGCAGGCTCAGGGTTGGGAATCAGCCCCAGCATTTT.